Presented here are 11 T cell receptor beta chains from one specimen sequenced in a study of identical twins. TCRdb ran MiXCR on the 5' RACE reads and lists one entry per CDR3 protein. The sample yields around 160,000 distinct CDR3 sequences, approximately 3.5% seen once. The sample taken for sequencing was memory T cells sorted from blood. These receptor sequences come from a man between 18 and 29 years old in good health.

A single count supports this clonotype. Being one base from a much bigger clone, this may be a read error. The CDR3 bases are TGCGCCAGCAGCTTGGCCGTGGGGGACGCGGGTTCATCCCTCCACTTT. Its protein is CASSLAVGDAGSSLHF. J is TRBJ1-6 and V is TRBV5-1; D is possibly TRBD1 (5 bases). This CDR3 spans 16 amino acids. Germline-derived CDR1 and CDR2 are SGHRS and YFSETQ. The complete variable domain, with remaining parts taken from reference TRBV5-1 and TRBJ1-6, reads KAGVTQTPRYLIKTRGQQVTLSCSPISGHRSVSWYQQTPGQGLQFLFEYFSETQRNKGNFPGRFSGRQFSNSRSEMNVSTLELGDSALYLCASSLAVGDAGSSLHFGNGTRLTVT.

This clonotype occurred many times. This sequence joins TRBV4-2 and TRBJ1-3; no definite D call. The CDR3 spans 16 residues. Deletions cut 0 bases from V and 5 bases from J, with 14 bases between. CDR1 LGHNA and CDR2 YNFKEQ come from the germline V gene. CDR3 amino acids: CASSQERTGSRNTIYF. Written as DNA, the CDR3 is TGTGCCAGCAGCCAAGAGAGGACCGGGTCCAGAAACACCATATATTTT.

This clonotype was observed many times. The CDR3 DNA follows: TGTGCCATCCGCCAGGCAGAAGAGACCCAGTACTTC. Its translation is CAIRQAEETQYF. The V gene is TRBV28, the J gene TRBJ2-5; D unresolved. Trimming cost V 10 bases and J 3 bases, with 12 bases left between them. Germline CDR1 is MDHEN and CDR2 is SYDVKM. The CDR3 covers 12 residues.

This clonotype has a count of ten or more. The chain combines TRBV4-3 with TRBJ1-3; D is unresolved. V gave up 0 bases and J gave up 4 bases, with 10 bases separating them. CDR3 length: 15 residues. Looked up from germline, CDR1 is LGHNA and CDR2 is YSLEER. CDR3 in amino acids: CASSQDNREGNTIYF. Here the CDR3 DNA reads TGCGCCAGCAGCCAAGATAACAGAGAAGGAAACACCATATATTTT.

In its sample, this clonotype was seen many times. This rearrangement joins TRBV6-1 to TRBJ2-7; no clear D gene. In germline, CDR1 is MNHNS, CDR2 SASEGT. CDR3 length equals 13 residues. Between the trimmed V and J ends, which lost 4 bases and 6 bases, there was a span of 13 bases. The CDR3: CASSGGRLGEQYF. The CDR3 nucleotides are TGTGCCAGCAGTGGAGGAAGGCTGGGCGAGCAGTACTTC.

In its sample, this clonotype was seen many times. The gene calls are TRBV15 and TRBJ2-7; 9 bases line up with TRBD2. Germline CDR1 reads LNHNV; CDR2 reads YYDKDF (reference sequence). J lost 5 bases, V lost 0 bases, and 2 bases had no gene match. The CDR3 is made up of 14 amino acids. CDR3 sequence: CATSRERLADEQYF. CDR3 bases: TGTGCCACCAGCAGAGAGAGACTAGCGGACGAGCAGTACTTC.

Many counts were recorded for this clonotype. The genes are TRBV9 and TRBJ1-1; D is unresolved. Trimming pared 0 bases from V and 5 bases from J, leaving 8 bases between. CDR1 SGDLS and CDR2 YYNGEE come from the germline V gene. The CDR3 is 13 residues long. The CDR3 region has the DNA TGTGCCAGCAGCGTAGTGAGGGAAACTGAAGCTTTCTTT. Translating it yields CASSVVRETEAFF.

This clonotype was found many times. In DNA form, the CDR3 reads TGTGCCAGCAGCCAAGAATGGGGCAGACAAGAGACCCAGTACTTC. Residues: CASSQEWGRQETQYF. The J gene is TRBJ2-5, the V gene TRBV4-2; D possibly corresponds to TRBD1 (5 bases). Germline-derived CDR1 and CDR2 are LGHNA and YNFKEQ. V shed 0 bases and J shed 2 bases, with 10 bases lying between them. The CDR3 contains 15 residues.

This clonotype was seen ten or more times. The genes are TRBV6-5 and TRBJ2-5; 7 bases align to TRBD2. The germline gives CDR1 MNHEY, CDR2 SVGAGI. Trimming cost V 3 bases and J 5 bases; bases outside gene matches: 3. The CDR3 has 13 amino acids. CDR3 bases: TGTGCCAGCAGTTATGTGGGGGGGGAGACCCAGTACTTC. This sequence encodes CASSYVGGETQYF.

This clonotype has a count of ten or more. The chain is built from TRBV3-1 and TRBJ2-3; 7 bases agree with TRBD1. This CDR3 is built from 17 residues. Germline V lookup: CDR1 LGHDT, CDR2 YNNKEL (reference sequence). The J segment lost 0 bases and the V segment lost 1 base, leaving 7 bases of the junction unmatched. The CDR3 sequence: CASSQARGQSSTDTQYF. The CDR3 nucleotides are TGTGCCAGCAGCCAAGCCCGGGGACAGTCCAGCACAGATACGCAGTATTTT.

This clonotype has a count of ten or more. The CDR3 nucleotides read TGCAGTGCTGGGCGGACAGGGGGTCAGCCCCAGCATTTT. It codes for CSAGRTGGQPQHF. The chain combines TRBV20-1 with TRBJ1-5, with 10 positions matching TRBD1. Trimming cost V 5 bases and J 6 bases; bases outside gene matches: 4. CDR1 and CDR2 from the germline V gene are DFQATT and SNEGSKA (reference sequence). CDR3 size: 13 residues.